This T cell receptor beta chain was captured in a study of blood T cell repertoires in COVID-19. Study-level information: The cDNA or gDNA used as material had been derived from T cells, B-cell-depleted T cells, or PBMCs.

This CDR3 comprises 14 residues. The germline V gene has CDR1 LGHNT and CDR2 FRNRAP. V gave up 6 bases and J gave up 2 bases, with 12 bases separating them. Methods used by the authors: Estimation of nucleated cell counts relied on the amplification of reference gene primers. The method was immunoSEQ multiplex PCR; TCRdb's version includes in-frame clones alone and lacks a portion of them. The V and J calls and clone size were taken over from that table, and D and trimming were inferred from the DNA. This table holds a few hundred thousand clones, over 70% found once. This clonotype was sampled from a woman aged 50 to 65 with acute or convalescent COVID-19. The rearrangement joins TRBV12-5 to TRBJ2-3; D gene unclear. The material sequenced was peripheral blood. The CDR3 sequence: CASGVILDTDTQYF. For the CDR3, the DNA is TGTGCTAGTGGAGTAATCTTAGACACAGATACGCAGTATTTT. Full variable domain (missing parts from reference TRBV12-5 and TRBJ2-3): DARVTQTPRHKVTEMGQEVTMRCQPILGHNTVFWYRQTMMQGLELLAYFRNRAPLDDSGMPKDRFSAEMPDATLATLKIQPSEPRDSAVYFCASGVILDTDTQYFGPGTRLTVL.